Following are 9 T cell receptor beta chains from one sample sequenced in a study of regulatory T cells in long-lasting Graves disease. Time point in this sample: newly diagnosed GD, antithyroid drugs for less than 3 months. PBMCs provided the RNA from which the TCR library was made. Arm-PCR of CDR3 regions and iRepertoire HTBI primers were used to build TCR beta libraries. TCRdb redid the calling of the multiplex PCR reads with MiXCR, one entry per CDR3 protein. The repertoire has around 400,000 distinct CDR3 sequences, about a sixth of them found once; the top ten carry 22%. Source: peripheral blood mononuclear cells (PBMCs), taken at new diagnosis, from a patient treated with antithyroid drugs. These TCRs come from a female donor with Graves disease.

This clonotype has just a few counts. The rearrangement uses TRBV5-1 and TRBJ2-2, with 7 bases that match TRBD1. Germline CDR1 SGHRS, CDR2 YFSETQ. The CDR3 consists of 15 residues. Trimming took 2 bases from V and 3 from J; bases not matched to a gene: 4. The CDR3 DNA is TGCGCCAGCAGCTTCACCGGGACAGACACCGGGGAGCTGTTTTTT. This codes for CASSFTGTDTGELFF.

This clonotype was found many times. V and J are TRBV3-1 and TRBJ2-5; D ambiguous. Trimming took off 3 bases at V and 3 bases at J, with 2 bases between the two ends. Germline V gives CDR1 LGHDT, CDR2 YNNKEL (reference sequence). The CDR3 is 11 amino acids. Written as DNA, the CDR3 is TGTGCCAGCAGCCAGGAAGAGACCCAGTACTTC. Translation: CASSQEETQYF.

This clonotype was recorded a few times. The rearrangement joins TRBV30 to TRBJ2-1, with 11 bases identical to TRBD2. V lost 1 base, J lost 0 bases, and 5 bases stayed unmatched. This CDR3 has 17 amino acids. CDR1 is GTSNPN and CDR2 is SVGIG in the germline V gene (reference sequence). DNA of the CDR3: TGTGCCTGGAGTGGTACTAGCGGGAGTGGCTCCTACAATGAGCAGTTCTTC. This sequence encodes CAWSGTSGSGSYNEQFF.

The chain links TRBV12-3 or TRBV12-4 to TRBJ2-3, with D unclear. The V and J ends lost 2 bases and 4 bases respectively, with 7 bases between them. The CDR3 loop spans 13 amino acids. The CDR3 loop reads CASSLSSPDTQYF. CDR3 coding DNA: TGTGCCAGCAGTTTAAGCTCACCAGATACGCAGTATTTT.

This clonotype was observed at least ten times. V and J are TRBV29-1 and TRBJ2-1; D is unclear. V was trimmed by 5 bases and J by 8 bases, leaving 7 bases between them. This CDR3 spans 10 amino acids. CDR1 is SQVTM and CDR2 is ANQGSEA in the germline V gene. The CDR3 here is CSVHLYEQFF. The CDR3 nucleotides are TGCAGCGTTCATTTGTATGAGCAGTTCTTC.

Ten or more counts support this clonotype. The chain joins TRBV19 to TRBJ1-2; 8 nucleotides match TRBD1. CDR1 and CDR2 (germline): LNHDA, SQIVND (reference sequence). The length of the CDR3 is 14 residues. The V and J ends lost 10 bases and 0 bases, in that order; junction bases with no gene match: 7. The CDR3 sequence: CATTTGATNYGYTF. The CDR3 DNA is TGTGCCACCACGACAGGGGCGACTAACTATGGCTACACCTTC.

This clonotype was recorded at least ten times. The chain uses TRBV3-1 and TRBJ1-5; D call uncertain. The CDR3 length is 14 residues. Germline V lookup: CDR1 LGHDT, CDR2 YNNKEL (reference sequence). Trimming left V 0 bases short and J 1 base short, with 4 bases between. DNA of the CDR3: TGTGCCAGCAGCCAAGATGTGAGCAATCAGCCCCAGCATTTT. Residues: CASSQDVSNQPQHF.

This clonotype turned up a few times. The V call is TRBV6-1, the J call TRBJ2-3; D is tentatively TRBD1 or TRBD2 (5 bases each). The germline V gene encodes CDR1 MNHNS and CDR2 SASEGT. CDR3 length: 13 residues. Trimming removed 6 bases from V and 4 bases from J, with 11 bases in between. CDR3 in amino acids: CASSEWGSDTQYF. CDR3 in DNA: TGTGCCAGCAGCGAGTGGGGGTCAGATACGCAGTATTTT.

This clonotype was recorded many times. This chain joins TRBV7-6 and TRBJ2-3; 7 positions agree with TRBD2. The germline gives CDR1 SGHVS, CDR2 FNYEAQ. J was trimmed by 3 bases and V by 3 bases; bases with no gene match: 12. The length of the CDR3 is 17 residues. The CDR3 protein is CASSLGPLAGRTDTQYF. CDR3 sequence (DNA): TGTGCCAGCAGCTTGGGGCCCCTTGCCGGGAGGACAGATACGCAGTATTTT.